This T cell receptor beta chain was identified in a study of glioma-infiltrating T cells after dendritic cell vaccination. Study as a whole: Treatment, given 2003 to 2012, was autologous tumor lysate-pulsed dendritic cell vaccination. Overall study findings and caveats: Survival was not directly related to TCR clonality in these patients.

The assay was immunoSEQ multiplex PCR, and TCRdb's table has in-frame clones only and misses some. The sample includes tens of thousands of clones, 90% to 95% of them seen just once. CDR1 is SGHNT and CDR2 is YYREEE in the germline V gene (reference sequence). The CDR3 extends over 14 amino acids. V gave up 2 bases and J gave up 3 bases, with 12 bases separating them. Of note for this clone: Its antigen remains unidentified.

This chain connects TRBV5-4 to TRBJ2-7; tentatively, D is TRBD1 (5 bases). The origin of this receptor is a human donor with glioblastoma. This specimen was blood, taken before dendritic cell vaccination. In DNA, the CDR3 is TGTGCCAGCAGCTTTGAGCAGGGCGGCTACGAGCAGTACTTC. Its protein is CASSFEQGGYEQYF.